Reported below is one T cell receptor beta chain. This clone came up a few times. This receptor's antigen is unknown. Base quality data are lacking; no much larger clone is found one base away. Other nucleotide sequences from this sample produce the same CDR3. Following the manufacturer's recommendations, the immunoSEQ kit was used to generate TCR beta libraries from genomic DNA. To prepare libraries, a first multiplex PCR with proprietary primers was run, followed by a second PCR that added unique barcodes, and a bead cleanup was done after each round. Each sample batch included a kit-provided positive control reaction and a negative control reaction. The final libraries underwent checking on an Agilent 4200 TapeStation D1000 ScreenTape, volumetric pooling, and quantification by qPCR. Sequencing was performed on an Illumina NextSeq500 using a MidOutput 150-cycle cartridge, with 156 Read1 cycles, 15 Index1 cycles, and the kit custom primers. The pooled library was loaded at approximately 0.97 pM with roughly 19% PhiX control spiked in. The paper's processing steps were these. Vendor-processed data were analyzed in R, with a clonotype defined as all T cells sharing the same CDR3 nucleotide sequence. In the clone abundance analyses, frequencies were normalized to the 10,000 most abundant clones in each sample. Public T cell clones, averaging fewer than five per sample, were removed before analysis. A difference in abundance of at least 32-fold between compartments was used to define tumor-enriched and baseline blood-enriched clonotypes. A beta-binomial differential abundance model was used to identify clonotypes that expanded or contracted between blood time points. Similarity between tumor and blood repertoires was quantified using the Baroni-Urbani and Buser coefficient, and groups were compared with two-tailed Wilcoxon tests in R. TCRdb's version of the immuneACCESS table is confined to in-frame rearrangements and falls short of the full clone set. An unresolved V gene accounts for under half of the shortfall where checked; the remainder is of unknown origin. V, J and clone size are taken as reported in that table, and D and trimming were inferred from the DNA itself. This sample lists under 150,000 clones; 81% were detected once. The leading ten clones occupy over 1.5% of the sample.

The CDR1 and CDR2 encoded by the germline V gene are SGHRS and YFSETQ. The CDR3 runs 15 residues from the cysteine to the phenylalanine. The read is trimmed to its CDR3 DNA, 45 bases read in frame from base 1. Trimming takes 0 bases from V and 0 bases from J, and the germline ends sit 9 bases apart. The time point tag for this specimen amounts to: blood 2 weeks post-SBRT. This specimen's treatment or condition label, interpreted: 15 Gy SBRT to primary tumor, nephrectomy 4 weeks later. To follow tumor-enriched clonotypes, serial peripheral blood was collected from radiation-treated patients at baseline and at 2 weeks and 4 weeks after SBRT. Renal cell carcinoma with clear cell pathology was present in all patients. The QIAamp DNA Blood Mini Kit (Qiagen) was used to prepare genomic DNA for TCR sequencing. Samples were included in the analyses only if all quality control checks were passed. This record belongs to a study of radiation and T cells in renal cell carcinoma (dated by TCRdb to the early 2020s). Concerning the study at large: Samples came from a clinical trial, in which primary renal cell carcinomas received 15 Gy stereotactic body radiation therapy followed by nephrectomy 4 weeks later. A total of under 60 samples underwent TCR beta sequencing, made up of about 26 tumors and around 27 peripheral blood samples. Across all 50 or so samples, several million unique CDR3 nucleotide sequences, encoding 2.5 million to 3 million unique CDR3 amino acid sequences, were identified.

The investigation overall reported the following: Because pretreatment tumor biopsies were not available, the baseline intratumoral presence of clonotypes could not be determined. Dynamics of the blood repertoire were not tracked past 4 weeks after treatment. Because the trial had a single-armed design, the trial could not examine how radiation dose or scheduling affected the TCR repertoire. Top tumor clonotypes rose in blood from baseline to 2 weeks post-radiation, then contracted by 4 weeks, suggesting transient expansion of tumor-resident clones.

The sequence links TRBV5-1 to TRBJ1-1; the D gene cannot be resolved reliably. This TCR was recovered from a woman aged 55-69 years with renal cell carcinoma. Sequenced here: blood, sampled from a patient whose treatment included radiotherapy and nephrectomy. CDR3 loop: CASSLGDRMNTEAFF. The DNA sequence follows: TGCGCCAGCAGCTTGGGGGATCGAATGAACACTGAAGCTTTCTTT. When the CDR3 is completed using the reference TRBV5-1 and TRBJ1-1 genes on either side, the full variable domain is KAGVTQTPRYLIKTRGQQVTLSCSPISGHRSVSWYQQTPGQGLQFLFEYFSETQRNKGNFPGRFSGRQFSNSRSEMNVSTLELGDSALYLCASSLGDRMNTEAFFGQGTRLTVV.